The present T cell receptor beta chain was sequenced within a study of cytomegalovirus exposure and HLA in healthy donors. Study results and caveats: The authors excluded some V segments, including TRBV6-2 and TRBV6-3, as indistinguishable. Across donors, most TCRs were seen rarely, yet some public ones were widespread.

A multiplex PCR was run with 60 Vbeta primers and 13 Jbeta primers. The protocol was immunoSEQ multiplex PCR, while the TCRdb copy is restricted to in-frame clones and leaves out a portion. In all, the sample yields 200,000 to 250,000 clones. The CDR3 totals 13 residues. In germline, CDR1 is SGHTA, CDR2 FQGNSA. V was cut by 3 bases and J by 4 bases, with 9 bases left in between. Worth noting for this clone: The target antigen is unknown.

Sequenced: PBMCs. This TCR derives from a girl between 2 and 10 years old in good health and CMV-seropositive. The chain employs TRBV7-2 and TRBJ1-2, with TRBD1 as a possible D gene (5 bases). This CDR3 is CASSFGQSYGYTF. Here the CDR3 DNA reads TGTGCCAGCAGCTTCGGACAAAGCTATGGCTACACCTTC.